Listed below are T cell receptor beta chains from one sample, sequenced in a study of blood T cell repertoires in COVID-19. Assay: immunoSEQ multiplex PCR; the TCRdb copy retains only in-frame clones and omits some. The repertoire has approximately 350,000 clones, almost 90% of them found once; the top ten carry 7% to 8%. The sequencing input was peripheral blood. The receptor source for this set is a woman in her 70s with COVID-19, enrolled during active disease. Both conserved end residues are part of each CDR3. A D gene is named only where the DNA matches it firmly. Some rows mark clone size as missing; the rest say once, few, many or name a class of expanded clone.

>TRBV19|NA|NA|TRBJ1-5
CASSADSYQPQHF
TGTGCCAGTAGTGCCGACAGTTATCAGCCCCAGCATTTT
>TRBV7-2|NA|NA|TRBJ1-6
CASSPAAGGNSPLHF
TGTGCCAGCAGCCCCGCCGCCGGGGGAAATTCACCCCTCCACTTT
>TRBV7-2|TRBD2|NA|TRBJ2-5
CASSLLGSGGSETQYF
TGTGCCAGCAGCTTATTGGGTAGCGGGGGGAGTGAGACCCAGTACTTC
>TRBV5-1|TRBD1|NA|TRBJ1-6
CASRLDTGGSTNSPLHF
TGCGCCAGCCGACTCGATACAGGGGGCTCAACTAATTCACCCCTCCACTTT
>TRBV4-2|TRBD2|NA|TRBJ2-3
CASSQLAGSTDTQYF
TGTGCCAGCAGCCAACTAGCGGGCAGCACAGATACGCAGTATTTT
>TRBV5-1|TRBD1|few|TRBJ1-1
CASTQGAVNTEAFF
TGCGCCAGCACACAGGGGGCAGTCAACACTGAAGCTTTCTTT
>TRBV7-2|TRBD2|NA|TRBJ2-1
CASRSSGGNEQFF
TGTGCCAGCAGATCTAGCGGGGGGAATGAGCAGTTCTTC
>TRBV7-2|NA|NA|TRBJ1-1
CASSSVTGITEAFF
TGTGCCAGCAGCTCCGTAACAGGGATCACTGAAGCTTTCTTT
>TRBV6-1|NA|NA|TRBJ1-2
CASSEGGRNYGYTF
TGTGCCAGCAGTGAGGGCGGGAGAAACTATGGCTACACCTTC
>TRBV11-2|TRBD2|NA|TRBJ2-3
CASSASSSGSNTDTQYF
TGTGCCAGCAGCGCCTCTAGCAGCGGGAGTAACACAGATACGCAGTATTTT
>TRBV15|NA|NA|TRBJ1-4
CATSRVKGVNEKLFF
TGTGCCACCAGCAGAGTGAAGGGGGTTAATGAAAAACTGTTTTTT
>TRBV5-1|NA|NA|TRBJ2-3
CASNGGGGTDTQYF
TGCGCCAGCAACGGAGGAGGGGGCACAGATACGCAGTATTTT
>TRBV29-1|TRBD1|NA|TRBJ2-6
CSVETGEPGANVLTF
TGCAGCGTTGAGACAGGGGAGCCTGGGGCCAACGTCCTGACTTTC
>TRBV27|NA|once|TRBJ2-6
CASSREMSTWSGANVLTF
TGTGCCAGCAGCCGCGAGATGAGTACCTGGTCTGGGGCCAACGTCCTGACTTTC
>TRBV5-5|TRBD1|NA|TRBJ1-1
CASSLGTGGTEAFF
TGTGCCAGCAGCTTGGGTACAGGGGGCACTGAAGCTTTCTTT
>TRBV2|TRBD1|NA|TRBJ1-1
CATQPGGLLSREAFF
TGTGCCACCCAACCAGGGGGCCTTTTATCACGTGAAGCTTTCTTT
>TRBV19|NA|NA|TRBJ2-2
CASSTRGGLNTGELFF
TGTGCCAGTAGTACGCGCGGGGGCCTGAACACCGGGGAGCTGTTTTTT
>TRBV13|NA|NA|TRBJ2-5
CASSPSGLGETQYF
TGTGCCAGCAGCCCATCAGGACTGGGAGAGACCCAGTACTTC
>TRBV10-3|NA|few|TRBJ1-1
CAISESAGTEAFF
TGTGCCATCAGTGAGTCGGCAGGAACTGAAGCTTTCTTT
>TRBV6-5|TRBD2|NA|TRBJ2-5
CASSTQRGGQETQYF
TGTGCCAGCAGTACCCAGCGGGGGGGCCAAGAGACCCAGTACTTC
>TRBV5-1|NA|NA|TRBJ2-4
CASSLDVDRDIQYF
TGCGCCAGCAGCTTGGATGTAGATCGGGACATTCAGTACTTC
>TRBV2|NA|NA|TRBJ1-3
CASSVSGPGNTIYF
TGTGCCAGCAGTGTGTCGGGTCCCGGAAACACCATATATTTT
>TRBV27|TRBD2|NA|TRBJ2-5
CASRLAGGGETQYF
TGTGCCAGCAGGCTAGCGGGGGGGGGAGAGACCCAGTACTTC
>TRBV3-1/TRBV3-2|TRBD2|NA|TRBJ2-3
CASSQDWGGTQYF
TGTGCCAGCAGCCAAGATTGGGGGGGTACGCAGTATTTT
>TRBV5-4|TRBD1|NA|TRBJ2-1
CASSSPDRVHNEQFF
TGTGCCAGCAGCTCCCCGGACAGGGTACACAATGAGCAGTTCTTC
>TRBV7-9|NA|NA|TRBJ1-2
CASSLALDSQGGYTF
TGTGCCAGCAGCTTAGCCCTCGACAGCCAGGGGGGCTACACCTTC
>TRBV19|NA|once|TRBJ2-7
CASSIYGRPYEQYF
TGTGCCAGTAGTATTTATGGCAGGCCCTACGAGCAGTACTTC
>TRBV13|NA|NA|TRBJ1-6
CASSLDRGAGSPLHF
TGTGCCAGCAGCTTAGATCGGGGGGCCGGTTCACCCCTCCACTTT
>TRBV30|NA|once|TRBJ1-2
CAWSVMFGGGDGYTF
TGTGCCTGGAGTGTAATGTTCGGGGGGGGCGATGGCTACACCTTC
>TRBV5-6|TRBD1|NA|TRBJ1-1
CASSLEGTGAIGDTEAFF
TGTGCCAGCAGCTTGGAAGGGACAGGGGCCATAGGGGACACTGAAGCTTTCTTT
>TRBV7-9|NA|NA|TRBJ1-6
CASSPQGFNSPLHF
TGTGCCAGCAGCCCCCAGGGGTTTAATTCACCCCTCCACTTT
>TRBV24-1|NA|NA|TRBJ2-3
CATTSGVTTDTQYF
TGTGCCACCACTTCCGGGGTTACCACAGATACGCAGTATTTT
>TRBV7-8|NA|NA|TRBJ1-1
CASSLLTTGEETEAFF
TGTGCCAGCAGCTTACTTACGACAGGAGAGGAGACTGAAGCTTTCTTT
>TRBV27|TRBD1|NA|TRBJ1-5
CASSPDRVQPQHF
TGTGCCAGCAGTCCCGACAGGGTCCAGCCCCAGCATTTT
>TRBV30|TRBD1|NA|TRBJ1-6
CAWSVRRGSSYNSPLHF
TGTGCCTGGAGTGTACGCAGGGGGAGCTCCTATAATTCACCCCTCCACTTT
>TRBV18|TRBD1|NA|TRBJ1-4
CASSPGQGSTNEKLFF
TGTGCCAGCTCACCGGGACAGGGATCAACTAATGAAAAACTGTTTTTT
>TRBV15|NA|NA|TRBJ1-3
CATSRDPGSGNTIYF
TGTGCCACCAGCAGAGATCCAGGCTCTGGAAACACCATATATTTT
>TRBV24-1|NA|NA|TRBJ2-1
CATSDPTARSYNEQFF
TGTGCCACCAGTGATCCCACAGCCAGGTCCTACAATGAGCAGTTCTTC
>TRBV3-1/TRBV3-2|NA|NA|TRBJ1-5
CASSQGEGGCNQPQHF
TGTGCCAGCAGCCAAGGGGAGGGAGGGTGCAATCAGCCCCAGCATTTT
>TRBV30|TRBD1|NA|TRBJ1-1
CAWSEGTGNTEAFF
TGTGCCTGGAGTGAGGGGACAGGGAACACTGAAGCTTTCTTT
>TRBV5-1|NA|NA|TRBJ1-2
CASSLGGNYGYTF
TGCGCCAGCAGCTTAGGGGGTAACTATGGCTACACCTTC
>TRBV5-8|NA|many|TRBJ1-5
CASSLRGTSNQPQHF
TGTGCCAGCAGCTTAAGGGGGACCAGCAATCAGCCCCAGCATTTT
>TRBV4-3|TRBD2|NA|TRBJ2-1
CASSQGTSGNSYNEQFF
TGCGCCAGCAGCCAAGGGACTAGCGGGAACTCCTACAATGAGCAGTTCTTC
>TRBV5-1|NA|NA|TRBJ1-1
CASSGQGMRTEAFF
TGCGCCAGCAGCGGGCAGGGGATGCGTACTGAAGCTTTCTTT
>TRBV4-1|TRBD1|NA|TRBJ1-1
CASSQPTGGNIEAFF
TGCGCCAGCAGCCAACCGACAGGGGGCAATATTGAAGCTTTCTTT
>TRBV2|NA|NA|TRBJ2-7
CASILYGYEQYF
TGTGCCAGCATACTATACGGCTACGAGCAGTACTTC
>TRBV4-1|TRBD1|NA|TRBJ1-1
CASSPSRGQGNTEAFF
TGCGCCAGCAGCCCCTCCAGGGGACAGGGGAACACTGAAGCTTTCTTT
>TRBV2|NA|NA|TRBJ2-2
CASSVGVGELFF
TGTGCCAGCAGTGTTGGAGTCGGGGAGCTGTTTTTT
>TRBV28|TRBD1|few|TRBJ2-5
CASSRLGQVYF
TGTGCCAGCAGTCGACTGGGACAGGTTTACTTC
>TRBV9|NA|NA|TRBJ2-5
CASQRVFGLETQYF
TGTGCCAGCCAGAGGGTTTTTGGTTTAGAGACCCAGTACTTC
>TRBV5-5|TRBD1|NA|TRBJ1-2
CASSVGTGTSYGYTF
TGTGCCAGCAGCGTAGGGACAGGGACATCCTATGGCTACACCTTC
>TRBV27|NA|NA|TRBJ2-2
CASSLSGGVNTGELFF
TGTGCCAGCAGTTTATCTGGAGGGGTGAACACCGGGGAGCTGTTTTTT
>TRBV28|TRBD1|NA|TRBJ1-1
CASRSWTGNTEAFF
TGTGCCAGCAGGTCATGGACAGGGAACACTGAAGCTTTCTTT